This TCR beta chain was identified in a study of memory CD4+ T cells and cytomegalovirus serostatus. TCRdb's table, derived via immunoSEQ multiplex PCR, lists solely in-frame clones and lacks some. The sample records around 50,000 clones, 74% being singletons. CDR3 length: 15 amino acids. CDR1 and CDR2 (germline): MNHEY, SMNVEV (reference sequence). V shed 6 bases and J shed 2 bases, with 17 bases lying between them. The sort gate was single viable CD3+CD4+CD8-CD45RO+ cells for memory CD4+ T cells. Of note for this clone: The antigen is not known.

Overall study results and limits: CMV serostatus prediction reached median AUC approximately 0.95, or 0.91 with US-trained model. The CMV-associated TCR signature appears largely within the CD4+ memory repertoire.

The sequence was collected from an adult in good health and CMV-seropositive. The chain links TRBV27 to TRBJ2-7; D is possibly TRBD1 or TRBD2 (5 bases each). Material for sequencing was memory CD4+ T cells from blood. In DNA form, the CDR3 reads TGTGCCAGCAGGGAACCGGGACCCCCCCCCTACGAGCAGTACTTC. It specifies CASREPGPPPYEQYF.